The clone carrying this T cell receptor beta chain was counted between two and nine times. The antigen remains undetermined. Germline loops: CDR1 KGHDR, CDR2 SFDVKD. The ends were cut back, 1 base at V and 7 bases at J, with 10 bases in the middle. This CDR3 contains 14 residues. Expansion of antigen-specific CD4+ T cells with viral peptide pools was carried out by the ViraFEST assay before sequencing. After around ten days in culture, the CD4+ T cells were isolated. Vaccine administered to participants consisted of two doses of either BNT162b2 or mRNA-1273. The study found no prior SARS-CoV-2 infection in the vaccine recipients, who tested negative for nucleocapsid antibodies. Culturing of a few million PBMC per well took place with around 10 IU/ml IL-2 and about 10 ug/ml peptides. Sequencing was performed with immunoSEQ multiplex PCR; in TCRdb, only in-frame clones are kept and a portion is missing. The profile shows tens of thousands of clones, roughly four fifths of them singletons.

The entry originates in a study of vaccination effects on CD4 cells after COVID-19. Overall study results and limits: Infection- and vaccine-induced clones contracted markedly late after vaccination.

Material: CD4+ T cells from PBMCs cultured with HCoV-229E spike peptides, obtained after COVID-19 vaccination. The V and J genes are TRBV24-1 and TRBJ1-5; tentative D call: TRBD1 (5 bases). This TCR was recovered from a human donor who received a COVID-19 vaccine. CDR3 bases: TGTGCCACCAGTGATTTTGCGTCAGGGCAGCCCCAGCATTTT. The encoded protein is CATSDFASGQPQHF.